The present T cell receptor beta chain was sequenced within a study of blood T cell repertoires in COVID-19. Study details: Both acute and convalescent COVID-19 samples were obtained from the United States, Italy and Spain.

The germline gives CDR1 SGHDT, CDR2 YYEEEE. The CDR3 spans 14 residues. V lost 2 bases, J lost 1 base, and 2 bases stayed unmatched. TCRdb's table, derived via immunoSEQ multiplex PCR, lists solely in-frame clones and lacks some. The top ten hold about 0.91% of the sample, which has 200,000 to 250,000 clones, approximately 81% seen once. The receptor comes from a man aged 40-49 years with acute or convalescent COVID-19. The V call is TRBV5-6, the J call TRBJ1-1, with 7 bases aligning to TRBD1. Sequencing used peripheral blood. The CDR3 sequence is CASSFGQANTEAFF. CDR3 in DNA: TGTGCCAGCAGCTTTGGACAGGCGAACACTGAAGCTTTCTTT.